The clone carrying this T cell receptor beta chain occurred a few times. Antigen specificity is unknown. TCRdb analysed the 5' RACE reads with MiXCR anew, one entry per CDR3 protein. Here the sample spans approximately 510,000 distinct CDR3 sequences, about a fifth being singletons. This specimen belongs to a study of T cells after yellow fever vaccination. Regarding the study as a whole: High-abundance clonotypes from the bulk population could contaminate FACS-sorted repertoires.

Source: PBMCs, taken approximately 22 days after the first yellow fever vaccination. The clonotype originates from a man between 18 and 29 years old who received the YFV17D yellow fever vaccine.

The CDR3 DNA reads TGTGCCAGCAGCACCTGGGGACAAGAGACCCAGTACTTC. Translating gives CASSTWGQETQYF. The chain recombines TRBV7-2 with TRBJ2-5; unclear D gene. V was trimmed by 5 bases and J by 2 bases, leaving 9 bases between them. This CDR3 has 13 residues. Germline-derived CDR1 and CDR2 are SGHTA and FQGNSA.